One sample yielded the 15 T cell receptor beta chains listed below, sequenced in a study of T cell changes during pregnancy in multiple sclerosis. Clones were read by immunoSEQ multiplex PCR, and TCRdb kept only the in-frame ones, dropping some. This table has over 70,000 clones, around 94% appearing once. Source: peripheral blood, taken in the third trimester of pregnancy. These receptors were collected from a female donor with multiple sclerosis, enrolled in a pregnancy study.

This rearrangement joins TRBV4-1 to TRBJ2-3; TRBD2 matches 15 bases. The CDR3 contains 17 residues. V shed 4 bases, J shed 0 bases, and the junction held 2 bases outside the gene matches. Germline CDR1 MGHRA, CDR2 YSYEKL. CDR3 nucleotide sequence: TGCGCCAGCAGCCGGACTAGCGGGAGGGCCAGCACAGATACGCAGTATTTT. This encodes CASSRTSGRASTDTQYF.

The genes are TRBV6-4 and TRBJ1-5, with 10 bases that match TRBD1. Germline CDR1 MRHNA, CDR2 SNTAGT. This CDR3 is 13 amino acids long. The ends lost 11 bases at V and 7 bases at J; junction bases unmatched: 8. The CDR3 DNA reads TGTGCCTCCGGGACAGGGGATAGCCAGCCCCAGCATTTT. Amino acids: CASGTGDSQPQHF.

V usage is TRBV9 and J usage is TRBJ1-2; D is unresolved. Germline V gene lookup returns CDR1 SGDLS and CDR2 YYNGEE. The CDR3 is 13 amino acids. V dropped 4 bases and J dropped 4 bases, with 11 bases sitting between them. The CDR3 loop is CASSLTVGYGYTF. DNA of the CDR3: TGTGCCAGCAGCCTTACGGTCGGCTATGGCTACACCTTC.

This chain's CDR3 is CASSPLDREAFF. CDR3 sequence (DNA): TGTGCCAGTAGTCCGCTCGACAGGGAAGCTTTCTTT. The V call is TRBV19, the J call TRBJ1-1; D perhaps matches TRBD1 (6 bases). Trimming cost V 5 bases and J 8 bases, with 12 bases left between them. Germline assignment: CDR1 LNHDA and CDR2 SQIVND (reference sequence). The CDR3 is made up of 12 amino acids.

The chain has TRBV4-1 and TRBJ1-1; 9 bases map to TRBD1. CDR1 and CDR2 (germline): MGHRA, YSYEKL. J was trimmed by 8 bases and V by 3 bases; bases with no gene match: 10. This CDR3 spans 15 amino acids. The CDR3: CASSQQPGTGREAFF. The CDR3 region has the DNA TGCGCCAGCAGCCAGCAGCCCGGGACAGGGAGGGAAGCTTTCTTT.

This sequence joins TRBV5-5 and TRBJ1-5, with TRBD1 matching over 7 bases. Germline CDR1 SGHKS, CDR2 YYEKEE (reference sequence). V lost 2 bases to trimming and J lost 8 bases; unmatched junction nucleotides: 7. The length of the CDR3 is 14 residues. The CDR3 protein is CASSFTTGLEPQHF. CDR3 nucleotide sequence: TGTGCCAGCAGCTTTACGACAGGGCTTGAGCCCCAGCATTTT.

J is TRBJ2-1 and V is TRBV7-2; D remains ambiguous. The CDR3 covers 11 residues. Trimming stripped 5 bases from V and 8 bases from J, with 7 bases between. Germline-derived CDR1 and CDR2 are SGHTA and FQGNSA. DNA of the CDR3: TGTGCCAGCAGCCCCATCCATGAGCAGTTCTTC. Amino acids: CASSPIHEQFF.

The V call is TRBV7-6, the J call TRBJ1-1; D is unresolved. Germline CDR1 and CDR2: SGHVS and FNYEAQ. This CDR3 comprises 17 residues. Between the trimmed V and J ends, which lost 1 base and 0 bases, there was a span of 15 bases. Here the CDR3 DNA reads TGTGCCAGCAGCTTAGTGGTAGTAAGTACTATGAACACTGAAGCTTTCTTT. The encoded protein is CASSLVVVSTMNTEAFF.

The chain has TRBV7-9 and TRBJ2-2; TRBD1 matches at 8 bases. V lost 0 bases to trimming and J lost 6 bases; unmatched junction nucleotides: 6. The CDR3 length is 16 residues. Germline CDR1 is SEHNR and CDR2 is FQNEAQ (reference sequence). CDR3 protein: CASSLAQGANAGELFF. The CDR3 nucleotides read TGTGCCAGCAGCTTAGCCCAGGGGGCCAACGCCGGGGAGCTGTTTTTT.

The chain has TRBV27 and TRBJ2-5; D might be TRBD2 (6 bases). The germline V gene has CDR1 MNHEY and CDR2 SMNVEV (reference sequence). V lost 1 base and J lost 3, with 9 bases in between. The CDR3 is 14 residues long. CDR3 bases: TGTGCCAGCAGTTTATACACGGGAGAAGAGACCCAGTACTTC. Protein: CASSLYTGEETQYF.

Only one count was recorded for this clone. The J gene is TRBJ2-2, the V gene TRBV27; 13 bases line up with TRBD2. The V and J ends lost 8 bases and 3 bases, in that order; junction bases with no gene match: 9. The CDR3 has 17 amino acids. The germline gives CDR1 MNHEY, CDR2 SMNVEV (reference sequence). CDR3 nucleotide sequence: TGTGCCAGCGGGGTAATGGGACTAGCGGGATACACCGGGGAGCTGTTTTTT. As protein: CASGVMGLAGYTGELFF.

The rearrangement joins TRBV2 to TRBJ2-1; D may be TRBD2 (5 bases). The CDR3 totals 16 residues. With 1 base removed from V and 9 bases from J, the gap between germline ends came to 19 bases. CDR1 is SNHLY and CDR2 is FYNNEI in the germline V gene. The CDR3 DNA reads as TGTGCCAGCAGTGAAGTCGGGCCGACCCATGAGGGTGAGCAGTTCTTC. Translating it yields CASSEVGPTHEGEQFF. Variable domain in full (rest from reference TRBV2 and TRBJ2-1): EPEVTQTPSHQVTQMGQEVILRCVPISNHLYFYWYRQILGQKVEFLVSFYNNEISEKSEIFDDQFSVERPDGSNFTLKIRSTKLEDSAMYFCASSEVGPTHEGEQFFGPGTRLTVL.

This chain links TRBV30 with TRBJ1-2; perhaps TRBD1 as D (6 bases). The CDR3 contains 13 residues. Germline V gene data show CDR1 as GTSNPN and CDR2 as SVGIG (reference sequence). Trimming shortened V by 0 bases and J by 8 bases, and 13 bases separated the two germline ends. The CDR3 DNA sequence: TGTGCCTGGAGTGTAAGGGCAGGGGTCGGCTACACCTTC. This sequence encodes CAWSVRAGVGYTF.

This rearrangement joins TRBV28 to TRBJ2-7; 10 nucleotides agree with TRBD2. Germline V gives CDR1 MDHEN, CDR2 SYDVKM. CDR3 length: 13 amino acids. The V segment lost 7 bases and the J segment 5 bases; nucleotides outside the gene matches: 5. This CDR3 reads CASMGTSVHEQYF. In DNA, the CDR3 is TGTGCCAGCATGGGGACTAGCGTCCACGAGCAGTACTTC.

The J gene is TRBJ2-3, the V gene TRBV4-1; TRBD2 is a possible D gene (7 bases). V lost 6 bases and J 3 bases, leaving 19 bases between the germline ends. This CDR3 comprises 16 residues. Looked up from germline, CDR1 is MGHRA and CDR2 is YSYEKL. Written as DNA, the CDR3 is TGCGCCAGCAGTCCAGGATGGGGGGGGGCGACAGATACGCAGTATTTT. Translation gives CASSPGWGGATDTQYF.